This T cell receptor (beta chain) emerged from a study of CD8 T cells in ankylosing spondylitis. This clonotype showed up many times. The ends were cut back, 4 bases at V and 1 base at J, with 14 bases in the middle. Per the germline V gene, CDR1 is SGDLS and CDR2 is YYNGEE. This CDR3 comprises 15 residues. TCRdb reprocessed the 5' RACE reads with MiXCR, giving one entry per CDR3 protein. The sample lists 7,000 to 8,000 distinct CDR3 sequences; approximately 3% were seen once. The chain couples TRBV9 to TRBJ2-5; D perhaps matches TRBD1 (5 bases). The sequencing input was blood, either unsorted or a sorted T cell fraction (not recorded which). The clonotype comes from a female donor with ankylosing spondylitis or in good health (not recorded which). The CDR3 protein is CASSLQGVSQETQYF. The CDR3 DNA reads TGTGCCAGCAGCCTGCAAGGGGTTAGCCAAGAGACCCAGTACTTC.